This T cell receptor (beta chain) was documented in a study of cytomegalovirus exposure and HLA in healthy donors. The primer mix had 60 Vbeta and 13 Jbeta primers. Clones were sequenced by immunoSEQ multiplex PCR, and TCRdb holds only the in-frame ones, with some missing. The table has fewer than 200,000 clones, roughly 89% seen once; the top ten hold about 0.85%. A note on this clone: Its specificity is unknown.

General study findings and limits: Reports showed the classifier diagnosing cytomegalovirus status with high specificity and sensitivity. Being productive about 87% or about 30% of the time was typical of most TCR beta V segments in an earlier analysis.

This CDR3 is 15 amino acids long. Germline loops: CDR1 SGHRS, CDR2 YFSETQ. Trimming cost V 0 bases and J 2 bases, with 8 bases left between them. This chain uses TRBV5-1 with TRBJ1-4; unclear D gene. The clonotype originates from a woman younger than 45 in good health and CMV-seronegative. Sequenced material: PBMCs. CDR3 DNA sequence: TGCGCCAGCAGCTTGGCCGGGGTTACTAATGAAAAACTGTTTTTT. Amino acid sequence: CASSLAGVTNEKLFF. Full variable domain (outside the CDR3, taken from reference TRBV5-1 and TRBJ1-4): KAGVTQTPRYLIKTRGQQVTLSCSPISGHRSVSWYQQTPGQGLQFLFEYFSETQRNKGNFPGRFSGRQFSNSRSEMNVSTLELGDSALYLCASSLAGVTNEKLFFGSGTQLSVL.